This entry is about one T cell receptor (beta chain). Sequencing used immunoSEQ multiplex PCR; TCRdb keeps in-frame clones, though not all of them. Of about 49,000 clones listed, 85% are singletons. The timepoints at which blood was sampled were baseline, cycle 4 day 1, and cycle 7 day 1. The data stem from a study of OX40 agonist ivuxolimab in advanced cancers. The wider study: A mean age of 60 years, range roughly 20 to 85, was recorded, and approximately 80% were male.

Trimming shortened V by 5 bases and J by 0 bases, and 5 bases separated the two germline ends. The CDR3 covers 12 residues. The V gene's germline CDR1 is LGHNA and CDR2 YNFKEQ. The chain recombines TRBV4-2 with TRBJ2-7; D gene ambiguous. The source of this sequence is an adult with an advanced solid tumor such as melanoma, head and neck, liver or kidney cancer. The specimen comprised CD4+ or CD8+ T cells sorted from blood, sampled in a trial of the OX40 agonist ivuxolimab. CDR3 region: CASSLYSYEQYF. CDR3 DNA: TGTGCCAGCAGCTTGTACTCCTACGAGCAGTACTTC.